The clone carrying this T cell receptor beta chain was seen repeatedly, ten times or more. TCR beta CDR3 sequences were amplified from RNA transcripts. Researchers ran a first-round RT-PCR on the TCR CDR3 using the HTBI primer set. TCRdb analysed the multiplex PCR reads with MiXCR anew, one entry per CDR3 protein. The sample lists nearly 600,000 distinct CDR3 sequences, around 13% seen once, with roughly 5.5% in the top ten. The data stem from a study of T cells in Graves' hyperthyroidism and ophthalmopathy. Among the patients, aged 18 to 65, hyperthyroidism was newly diagnosed and had lasted under 2 months. Sequences were obtained from blood. This clonotype originated in a woman in her twenties or thirties with Graves' hyperthyroidism that later progressed to Graves' ophthalmopathy.

The CDR3 DNA is TGTGCCAGCAGCTGGGGGACAGTGAACTATGGCTACACCTTC. Translating gives CASSWGTVNYGYTF. The V call is TRBV5-8, the J call TRBJ1-2; TRBD1 matches 7 bases. There are 14 residues in the CDR3. Per germline, CDR1 SGHTS and CDR2 YDEGEE. With V trimmed by 3 bases and J by 2 bases, 4 bases remained unmatched.